Listed below are T cell receptor beta chains from one sample, sequenced in a study of blood T cell repertoires in COVID-19. TCRdb keeps only in-frame clones here, not all; method: immunoSEQ multiplex PCR. Among about 190,000 clones listed, less than 85% were seen once. The sequencing sample was made of peripheral blood. The receptors stem from a woman in her 50s with acute or convalescent COVID-19. Each CDR3 is given with its conserved first and last residue. Each record gives: J gene, V gene, CDR3 length, CDR3 protein.

J gene: TRBJ2-7; V gene: TRBV5-6; CDR3 length: 14; CDR3 protein: CASSSRTGFDEQYF
J gene: TRBJ2-7; V gene: TRBV5-1; CDR3 length: 15; CDR3 protein: CASSVSGTRLSEQYF
J gene: TRBJ2-1; V gene: TRBV29-1; CDR3 length: 14; CDR3 protein: CSVDEGRGRNEQFF
J gene: TRBJ1-2; V gene: TRBV28; CDR3 length: 14; CDR3 protein: CASSLSRLIYGYTF
J gene: TRBJ2-5; V gene: TRBV3-1/TRBV3-2; CDR3 length: 16; CDR3 protein: CASSQDIAGGQETQYF
J gene: TRBJ1-5; V gene: TRBV6-5; CDR3 length: 12; CDR3 protein: CASSYRNQPQHF
J gene: TRBJ1-1; V gene: TRBV24-1; CDR3 length: 17; CDR3 protein: CATSDLRTGHLSTEAFF
J gene: TRBJ1-4; V gene: TRBV19; CDR3 length: 15; CDR3 protein: CASSPRQGPNEKLFF
J gene: TRBJ2-2; V gene: TRBV6-5; CDR3 length: 14; CDR3 protein: CASRTGAPGGELFF
J gene: TRBJ1-1; V gene: TRBV6-5; CDR3 length: 15; CDR3 protein: CASRRTLLMNTEAFF
J gene: TRBJ1-1; V gene: TRBV3-1/TRBV3-2; CDR3 length: 14; CDR3 protein: CASSQGYGWTEAFF
J gene: TRBJ1-2; V gene: TRBV18; CDR3 length: 14; CDR3 protein: CASSPQREHYGYTF
J gene: TRBJ2-7; V gene: TRBV7-2; CDR3 length: 17; CDR3 protein: CASSLGKRAGPSGEQYF
J gene: TRBJ2-3; V gene: TRBV7-2; CDR3 length: 15; CDR3 protein: CASSNLGGGADTQYF
J gene: TRBJ1-2; V gene: TRBV5-4; CDR3 length: 13; CDR3 protein: CASSLGGRVGYTF
J gene: TRBJ2-5; V gene: TRBV6-6; CDR3 length: 16; CDR3 protein: CASSLSGTSGQETQYF
J gene: TRBJ2-1; V gene: TRBV18; CDR3 length: 15; CDR3 protein: CASSQGQSSYNEQFF
J gene: TRBJ2-3; V gene: TRBV5-8; CDR3 length: 16; CDR3 protein: CASSRLVGRGTDTQYF
J gene: TRBJ2-7; V gene: TRBV10-1; CDR3 length: 14; CDR3 protein: CASTRFDLHYEQYF
J gene: TRBJ2-7; V gene: TRBV2; CDR3 length: 15; CDR3 protein: CASSPMVRSSYEQYF
J gene: TRBJ2-7; V gene: TRBV14; CDR3 length: 12; CDR3 protein: CASSRQGFEQYF
J gene: TRBJ1-6; V gene: TRBV14; CDR3 length: 16; CDR3 protein: CASSFEASHYNSPLHF
J gene: TRBJ2-1; V gene: TRBV7-2; CDR3 length: 15; CDR3 protein: CASSSRTSGYNEQFF
J gene: TRBJ1-2; V gene: TRBV20-1; CDR3 length: 13; CDR3 protein: CSASPRGQGGYTF
J gene: TRBJ2-1; V gene: TRBV2; CDR3 length: 11; CDR3 protein: CASSDEGEQFF
J gene: TRBJ2-4; V gene: TRBV4-2; CDR3 length: 15; CDR3 protein: CASSQATQGLRIQYF
J gene: TRBJ2-1; V gene: TRBV6-4; CDR3 length: 16; CDR3 protein: CASSQQGLSSYNEQFF
J gene: TRBJ2-7; V gene: TRBV5-1; CDR3 length: 17; CDR3 protein: CASSFDFFRDTNYEQYF
J gene: TRBJ2-7; V gene: TRBV11-2; CDR3 length: 16; CDR3 protein: CASSSDLGKRAYEQYF
J gene: TRBJ2-1; V gene: TRBV12-3/TRBV12-4; CDR3 length: 13; CDR3 protein: CASTATEYNEQFF
J gene: TRBJ1-5; V gene: TRBV6-5; CDR3 length: 12; CDR3 protein: CASNRWGEPQHF
J gene: TRBJ1-2; V gene: TRBV6-5; CDR3 length: 12; CDR3 protein: CASRQGASGYTF
J gene: TRBJ1-2; V gene: TRBV5-1; CDR3 length: 14; CDR3 protein: CASSLDAGNYGYTF
J gene: TRBJ1-6; V gene: TRBV19; CDR3 length: 11; CDR3 protein: CASSQNSPLHF
J gene: TRBJ2-1; V gene: TRBV5-1; CDR3 length: 14; CDR3 protein: CASTPNPERGGQFF
J gene: TRBJ2-1; V gene: TRBV20-1; CDR3 length: 15; CDR3 protein: CSASLSGRVVNEQFF
J gene: TRBJ2-7; V gene: TRBV12-3/TRBV12-4; CDR3 length: 12; CDR3 protein: CASSATGDRQYF
J gene: TRBJ1-1; V gene: TRBV30; CDR3 length: 12; CDR3 protein: CAWNRGGTEAFF
J gene: TRBJ2-5; V gene: TRBV9; CDR3 length: 13; CDR3 protein: CASSLRMEETQYF
J gene: TRBJ1-4; V gene: TRBV30; CDR3 length: 13; CDR3 protein: CAWSMTGAEKLFF